The 9 T cell receptor beta chains below were found in one sample sequenced in a study of control samples from healthy donors and cancer patients. Produced via immunoSEQ multiplex PCR; TCRdb's table is partial and in-frame only. Of 95,000 to 150,000 clones listed, around 88% are singletons. The sequencing input was blood. The receptors derive from a man aged 40-49 years in good health.

This chain links TRBV6-2 or TRBV6-3 with TRBJ1-3; D call uncertain. V lost 4 bases and J lost 4, with 8 bases in between. In germline, CDR1 is MNHEY, CDR2 SVGEGT. The CDR3 has 13 residues. CDR3 sequence (DNA): TGTGCCAGCAGTTTTGCGTCCGGAAACACCATATATTTT. Its translation is CASSFASGNTIYF.

V is TRBV6-5 and J is TRBJ2-7; 7 bases are shared with TRBD1. V shed 10 bases, J shed 4 bases, and the junction held 13 bases outside the gene matches. The CDR3 totals 14 residues. Germline CDR1 and CDR2: MNHEY and SVGAGI. CDR3 in DNA: TGTGCCATCGAAAAAAGCCGGGACAGTTACGAGCAGTACTTC. This gives the protein CAIEKSRDSYEQYF.

The gene calls are TRBV7-2 and TRBJ1-2, with 7 bases that match TRBD1. Unmatched junction bases numbered 7, after V lost 5 bases and J lost 1 base. This CDR3 contains 15 residues. Germline V lookup: CDR1 SGHTA, CDR2 FQGNSA. CDR3 bases: TGTGCCAGCAGCCCCAGACAGGGCATTAACTATGGCTACACCTTC. Its protein product is CASSPRQGINYGYTF.

This sequence joins TRBV11-3 and TRBJ1-1; 7 bases map to TRBD1. Per germline, CDR1 SGHNT and CDR2 YENEEA. The ends lost 7 bases at V and 7 bases at J; junction bases unmatched: 6. The CDR3 runs to 12 residues. CDR3 in DNA: TGTGCCAGCACCAGGGGGTCGGGTGAAGCTTTCTTT. Amino acids: CASTRGSGEAFF.

V usage is TRBV27 and J usage is TRBJ1-6; D unclear. Germline values: CDR1 MNHEY, CDR2 SMNVEV (reference sequence). The CDR3 length is 13 residues. The V gene lost 3 bases and the J gene lost 7 bases, with 7 bases spanning the gap. In nucleotides, the CDR3 is TGTGCCAGCAGTTTGGAGGGAAATTCACCCCTCCACTTT. It yields the protein CASSLEGNSPLHF.

This chain joins TRBV7-2 and TRBJ1-2; 7 nucleotides line up with TRBD1. Germline CDR1 and CDR2: SGHTA and FQGNSA. CDR3 length: 15 amino acids. The V and J ends lost 5 bases and 0 bases, in that order; junction bases with no gene match: 6. This CDR3 reads CASSPQGPANYGYTF. In DNA, the CDR3 is TGTGCCAGCAGCCCACAGGGGCCAGCTAACTATGGCTACACCTTC.

The rearrangement uses TRBV7-9 and TRBJ2-2, with TRBD1 matching 9 bases. The CDR3 totals 15 residues. Germline V lookup: CDR1 SEHNR, CDR2 FQNEAQ (reference sequence). Losses at the gene ends were 2 bases for V and 7 bases for J; bases not matched to a gene: 5. The CDR3, as DNA: TGTGCCAGCAGCTTACTTACAGGGGGCAACGGGGAGCTGTTTTTT. Translation gives CASSLLTGGNGELFF.

The rearrangement uses TRBV13 and TRBJ2-3, with TRBD2 matching 8 bases. This CDR3 region has 15 residues. The V gene end was trimmed by 4 bases and the J gene end by 5 bases; junction bases not matched to a gene: 8. CDR1 PRHDT and CDR2 FYEKMQ come from the germline V gene (reference sequence). CDR3 nucleotides: TGTGCCAGCAGCTCCCGGACTAGCTGGGAAGATACGCAGTATTTT. Translated, it gives CASSSRTSWEDTQYF.

The rearrangement joins TRBV3-1 (or the pseudogene TRBV3-2) to TRBJ2-6; D call uncertain. The CDR3 covers 13 residues. V was shortened by 10 bases and J by 0 bases, with 7 bases between the two germline ends. Germline assignment: CDR1 LGHDT and CDR2 YNNKEL (reference sequence). The CDR3 bases are TGTGCCATCTCGACCTCTGGGGCCAACGTCCTGACTTTC. This codes for CAISTSGANVLTF.